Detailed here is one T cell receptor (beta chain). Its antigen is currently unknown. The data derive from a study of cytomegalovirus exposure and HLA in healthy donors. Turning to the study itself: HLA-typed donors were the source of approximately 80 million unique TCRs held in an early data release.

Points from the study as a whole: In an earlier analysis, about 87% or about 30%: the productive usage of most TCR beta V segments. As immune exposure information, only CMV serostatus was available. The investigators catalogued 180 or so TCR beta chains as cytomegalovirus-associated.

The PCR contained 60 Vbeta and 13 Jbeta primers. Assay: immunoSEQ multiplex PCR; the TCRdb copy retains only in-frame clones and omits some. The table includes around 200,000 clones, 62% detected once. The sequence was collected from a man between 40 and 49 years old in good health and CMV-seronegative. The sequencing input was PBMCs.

The CDR3 DNA is TGTGCCTGGAGCCCTTTTCGGGGACAGGGGGGACAGGACACTGAAGCTTTCTTT. This encodes CAWSPFRGQGGQDTEAFF. The chain joins TRBV30 to TRBJ1-1, with 11 positions matching TRBD1. V shed 3 bases, J shed 3 bases, and the junction held 15 bases outside the gene matches. The CDR3 length is 18 residues. Germline V CDR1 and CDR2: GTSNPN, SVGIG (reference sequence). Together with reference TRBV30 and TRBJ1-1, the CDR3 gives the full variable domain: SQTIHQWPATLVQPVGSPLSLECTVEGTSNPNLYWYRQAAGRGLQLLFYSVGIGQISSEVPQNLSASRPQDRQFILSSKKLLLSDSGFYLCAWSPFRGQGGQDTEAFFGQGTRLTVV.